The 26 T cell receptor beta chains below were found in one sample sequenced in a study of human T cells and chemical hapten exposure. TCRdb reprocessed the RACE reads with MiXCR, giving one entry per CDR3 protein. The table records about 69,000 distinct CDR3 sequences, about 9.4% of them present only once. Time point described: patch test 2, 6 weeks after DPC sensitization. Treatment meaning: therapeutic diphenylcyclopropenone sensitization with weekly scalp DPC. Sequenced material: whole blood, taken in connection with sensitization to the hapten diphenylcyclopropenone (DPC). Receptors originate from a woman aged 45 to 65 with alopecia areata. Some clones in this sample may be carry-over from other donors' samples.

This clonotype was picked up many times. The rearrangement links TRBV20-1 to TRBJ1-6; possible D gene TRBD1, 5 bases. The CDR3 is 15 amino acids. Germline V gene data show CDR1 as DFQATT and CDR2 as SNEGSKA (reference sequence). V was shortened by 2 bases and J by 5 bases, with 13 bases between the two germline ends. DNA of the CDR3: TGCAGTGCTAGATGGGGCTTAGCTAATAATTCACCCCTCCACTTT. The encoded protein is CSARWGLANNSPLHF.

In its sample, this clonotype was seen many times. The chain combines TRBV19 with TRBJ1-5, with D uncertain. In germline, CDR1 is LNHDA, CDR2 SQIVND (reference sequence). V lost 1 base, J lost 0 bases, and 13 bases lay in between. The CDR3 extends over 17 amino acids. DNA for the CDR3: TGTGCCAGTAGTATAGCCCCTGTAGCTTCTAGCAATCAGCCCCAGCATTTT. Its translation: CASSIAPVASSNQPQHF.

This clonotype was seen repeatedly, ten times or more. The chain couples TRBV29-1 to TRBJ2-1; D possibly corresponds to TRBD2 (5 bases). Germline loops: CDR1 SQVTM, CDR2 ANQGSEA. The CDR3 length is 12 residues. The V end lost 7 bases, the J end lost 11 bases, and 18 bases lay between the germline ends. CDR3 sequence reads: CSARDYSPKQFF. CDR3 nucleotides: TGCAGCGCCCGGGATTACTCCCCGAAGCAGTTCTTC.

This chain uses TRBV20-1 with TRBJ1-6; 7 bases fit TRBD1. V was clipped by 6 bases and J by 5 bases; unmatched bases: 7. The CDR3 spans 14 residues. The germline CDR1 and CDR2 sequences are DFQATT and SNEGSKA (reference sequence). CDR3: CSARPGGDNSPLHF. The CDR3, as DNA: TGCAGTGCCAGACCAGGGGGGGATAATTCACCCCTCCACTTT.

This clonotype has only a few counts. The CDR3 loop reads CSARDHAGQGKKLFF. The CDR3 DNA follows: TGCAGTGCTAGAGATCATGCGGGACAGGGAAAAAAACTGTTTTTT. The chain employs TRBV20-1 and TRBJ1-4; TRBD1 aligns across 9 bases. Looked up from germline, CDR1 is DFQATT and CDR2 is SNEGSKA (reference sequence). Trimming at V came to 0 bases and at J to 9 bases, leaving 8 bases not matched to a gene. The CDR3 runs to 15 residues.

The chain uses TRBV5-1 and TRBJ1-6; D gene uncertain. The CDR3 length is 13 residues. The V gene lost 4 bases and the J gene lost 8 bases, with 10 bases spanning the gap. Germline V gene lookup returns CDR1 SGHRS and CDR2 YFSETQ. The CDR3 sequence: CASSTTRDSPLHF. The CDR3 DNA follows: TGCGCCAGCAGCACTACTCGGGATTCACCCCTCCACTTT. Full variable domain (remainder filled in from reference TRBV5-1 and TRBJ1-6): KAGVTQTPRYLIKTRGQQVTLSCSPISGHRSVSWYQQTPGQGLQFLFEYFSETQRNKGNFPGRFSGRQFSNSRSEMNVSTLELGDSALYLCASSTTRDSPLHFGNGTRLTVT.

This clonotype has ten or more counts. This CDR3 reads CASKVVDKNIQYF. CDR3 bases: TGTGCCAGTAAGGTGGTTGACAAAAACATTCAGTACTTC. The V call is TRBV19, the J call TRBJ2-4; D gene ambiguous. The CDR3 loop spans 13 amino acids. Trimming shortened V by 7 bases and J by 3 bases, and 10 bases separated the two germline ends. The V gene's germline CDR1 is LNHDA and CDR2 SQIVND (reference sequence).

V and J are TRBV21-1 and TRBJ1-1; the table's D call, TRBD1, has no DNA check behind it. TRBV21-1 is classified as a pseudogene. CDR3 length equals 12 residues. The CDR3 DNA sequence: TGTGCCAGCAACTCAGACCGGGACAGGGATTTCTTT. The encoded protein is CASNSDRDRDFF.

Of note for this clonotype: A read error may explain this, as a much larger clone is one base away. CDR3 DNA: TGTGCCAGCAGCAACACAGGGGTTGGGACTGAAGCTTACTTT. Translation gives CASSNTGVGTEAYF. This sequence joins TRBV3-1 and TRBJ1-1, with 7 bases that match TRBD1. The length of the CDR3 is 14 residues. CDR1 is LGHDT, CDR2 YNNKEL, per germline (reference sequence). The variable domain in full, completed from reference TRBV3-1 and TRBJ1-1, reads DTAVSQTPKYLVTQMGNDKSIKCEQNLGHDTMYWYKQDSKKFLKIMFSYNNKELIINETVPNRFSPKSPDKAHLNLHINSLELGDSAVYFCASSNTGVGTEAYFGQGTRLTVV.

This clonotype was detected only a few times. The rearrangement links TRBV20-1 to TRBJ1-1; D unresolved. Germline CDR1 is DFQATT and CDR2 is SNEGSKA (reference sequence). V was shortened by 3 bases and J by 11 bases, with 10 bases between the two germline ends. The length of the CDR3 is 10 residues. The CDR3 DNA sequence: TGCAGTGCTAGTCAGCAGAGGGCTTTCTTT. It yields the protein CSASQQRAFF.

This clonotype was recorded at least ten times. The gene calls are TRBV18 and TRBJ1-3; D ambiguous. V lost 0 bases to trimming and J lost 0 bases, with 9 bases between them. CDR1 and CDR2 from the germline V gene are KGHSH and LQKENI. This CDR3 region has 16 residues. The CDR3 loop reads CASSPPFGFSGNTIYF. The CDR3 DNA is TGTGCCAGCTCACCACCTTTCGGATTCTCTGGAAACACCATATATTTT.

This clonotype was recorded at least ten times. V and J are TRBV24-1 and TRBJ1-2, with D possibly matching TRBD1 (5 bases). The V end lost 11 bases, the J end lost 2 bases, and 11 bases lay between the germline ends. The CDR3 length is 12 residues. In germline, CDR1 is KGHDR, CDR2 SFDVKD. DNA of the CDR3: TGTGCCATCGAGGACAAGAACTATGGCTACACCTTC. Translation gives CAIEDKNYGYTF.

The J gene is TRBJ2-6, the V gene TRBV2; D not certain. Trimming cost V 8 bases and J 3 bases, with 5 bases left between them. The CDR3 has 12 residues. Germline CDR1 and CDR2: SNHLY and FYNNEI. CDR3 sequence (DNA): TGTGCCAGCCTCCTTGGGGCCAACGTCCTGACTTTC. This sequence encodes CASLLGANVLTF.

This chain uses TRBV13 with TRBJ2-5; D gene unclear. This CDR3 has 14 residues. Trimming removed 1 base from V and 0 bases from J, with 6 bases in between. Germline loops: CDR1 PRHDT, CDR2 FYEKMQ (reference sequence). This chain's CDR3 is CASSLELNQETQYF. CDR3 DNA sequence: TGTGCCAGCAGCTTAGAATTGAACCAAGAGACCCAGTACTTC.

This clonotype was seen many times. This chain links TRBV20-1 with TRBJ1-2; D unclear. Germline V CDR1 and CDR2: DFQATT, SNEGSKA (reference sequence). V was shortened by 3 bases and J by 4 bases, with 15 bases between the two germline ends. This CDR3 has 14 residues. The CDR3 coding sequence is TGCAGTGCTAGGGTATCGGTTGGCAGCTATGGCTACACCTTC. Its protein is CSARVSVGSYGYTF.

There are many counts of this clonotype. J is TRBJ2-7 and V is TRBV18; TRBD2 aligns across 7 bases. The CDR3 covers 15 residues. CDR1 is KGHSH and CDR2 is LQKENI in the germline V gene. V lost 3 bases to trimming and J lost 2 bases; unmatched junction nucleotides: 7. The CDR3 DNA follows: TGTGCCAGCTCACCCCCCGGGGAGGGGACCTACGAGCAGTACTTC. This codes for CASSPPGEGTYEQYF. Full variable domain (missing parts from reference TRBV18 and TRBJ2-7): NAGVMQNPRHLVRRRGQEARLRCSPMKGHSHVYWYRQLPEEGLKFMVYLQKENIIDESGMPKERFSAEFPKEGPSILRIQQVVRGDSAAYFCASSPPGEGTYEQYFGPGTRLTVT.

Many counts were recorded for this clonotype. As DNA, the CDR3 is TGTGCCAGCAGCTTAGCGCTCGCAGGGGGCTCAGATACGCAGTATTTT. It codes for CASSLALAGGSDTQYF. The chain recombines TRBV7-9 with TRBJ2-3; 8 bases map to TRBD1. Germline CDR1 and CDR2: SEHNR and FQNEAQ (reference sequence). Unmatched junction bases numbered 6, after V lost 0 bases and J lost 4 bases. This CDR3 contains 16 residues.

This chain uses TRBV20-1 with TRBJ2-1; no firm D call. The germline CDR1 and CDR2 sequences are DFQATT and SNEGSKA (reference sequence). This CDR3 is 15 amino acids long. V dropped 6 bases and J dropped 1 base, with 16 bases sitting between them. CDR3 DNA sequence: TGCAGTGCACATAAAGTGGTGGCGTCCTACAATGAGCAGTTCTTC. Translated, it gives CSAHKVVASYNEQFF.

The chain uses TRBV20-1 and TRBJ2-7, with D perhaps assigned TRBD1 or TRBD2 (5 bases each). The germline V and J ends were trimmed by 3 bases and 0 bases, with 12 bases remaining between them. The CDR3 is 14 residues long. From germline, CDR1 is DFQATT and CDR2 SNEGSKA (reference sequence). CDR3 nucleotide sequence: TGCAGTGCTAGCCGGGACGGAAACTCCTACGAGCAGTACTTC. Its protein product is CSASRDGNSYEQYF.

This clonotype was picked up many times. The chain recombines TRBV3-1 with TRBJ2-3; the D gene is possibly TRBD2 (6 bases). V was cut by 0 bases and J by 5 bases, with 9 bases left in between. Germline CDR1 reads LGHDT; CDR2 reads YNNKEL (reference sequence). CDR3 length equals 14 residues. CDR3 loop: CASSQDGRRDTQYF. As DNA, the CDR3 is TGTGCCAGCAGCCAAGATGGGAGGCGAGATACGCAGTATTTT.

This clonotype was found a few times. The chain uses TRBV2 and TRBJ1-1, with a tentative D call TRBD1 (5 bases). Trimming shortened V by 9 bases and J by 5 bases, and 16 bases separated the two germline ends. CDR1 is SNHLY, CDR2 FYNNEI, per germline. There are 13 residues in the CDR3. The CDR3 spells CAREGTWGTEAFF. CDR3 DNA sequence: TGTGCCAGGGAGGGGACCTGGGGTACTGAAGCTTTCTTT.

This clonotype showed up many times. This rearrangement joins TRBV20-1 to TRBJ2-3; perhaps TRBD2 as D (6 bases). V lost 3 bases, J lost 4 bases, and 17 bases lay in between. This CDR3 has 15 amino acids. CDR1 is DFQATT, CDR2 SNEGSKA, per germline (reference sequence). This chain's CDR3 is CSASVSGSEADTQYF. CDR3 sequence (DNA): TGCAGTGCTAGTGTTTCCGGGAGTGAGGCAGATACGCAGTATTTT.

This clonotype was counted a few times. The chain joins TRBV27 to TRBJ2-7; D unresolved. The germline V gene has CDR1 MNHEY and CDR2 SMNVEV (reference sequence). Trimming removed 4 bases at V and 4 bases at J, with 5 bases between. This CDR3 region has 11 residues. This chain's CDR3 is CASSSLYEQYF. The CDR3, as DNA: TGTGCCAGCAGTTCCCTATACGAGCAGTACTTC.

The sample holds many counts of this clonotype. V gene TRBV18 combines with J gene TRBJ2-7; 7 bases fit TRBD2. The CDR3 is made up of 15 amino acids. Looked up from germline, CDR1 is KGHSH and CDR2 is LQKENI. V was pared by 6 bases and J by 7 bases, with 15 bases of the junction left unmatched. CDR3 sequence reads: CASSSRGGSLKEQYF. The CDR3 nucleotides read TGTGCCAGCTCGTCAAGAGGCGGGAGCTTAAAGGAGCAGTACTTC.

This clonotype occurred many times. V usage is TRBV29-1 and J usage is TRBJ2-7, with a possible D match to TRBD1 (6 bases). V gave up 6 bases and J gave up 2 bases, with 11 bases separating them. CDR1 is SQVTM, CDR2 ANQGSEA, per germline. This CDR3 has 12 amino acids. The CDR3 is CSVRDTAYEQYF. The CDR3 region has the DNA TGCAGCGTCCGGGACACCGCCTACGAGCAGTACTTC.

The chain combines TRBV5-4 with TRBJ2-1; either TRBD1 or TRBD2 may supply D (5 bases each). Deletions cut 2 bases from V and 6 bases from J, with 12 bases between. The length of the CDR3 is 14 residues. The germline V gene has CDR1 SGHNT and CDR2 YYREEE (reference sequence). The CDR3 reads CASSFGTYFNEQFF. As DNA, the CDR3 is TGTGCCAGCAGCTTCGGGACCTACTTCAATGAGCAGTTCTTC.